This entry lists 10 T cell receptor beta chains sequenced from one sample in a study of regulatory T cells in long-lasting Graves disease. The time point is: persistent/refractory GD, antithyroid drugs over 5 years with positive TRAb. Making the TCR library involved RNA that had been extracted from PBMCs. The TCR beta library used iRepertoire HTBI primers with Arm-PCR amplification of CDR3. MiXCR, run by TCRdb on the multiplex PCR reads, gives a single entry per CDR3 protein. Of approximately 350,000 distinct CDR3 sequences detected, 20% to 25% appear once; the ten largest clones hold under 35%. The sequencing here drew on peripheral blood mononuclear cells (PBMCs), taken when the disease was refractory, from a patient treated with antithyroid drugs. Receptors originate from a woman aged 40 to 50 with Graves disease.

This clonotype was seen only a few times. This chain joins TRBV25-1 and TRBJ2-2; D is ambiguous. The CDR3 spans 18 residues. Deletions cut 5 bases from V and 3 bases from J, with 22 bases between. CDR1 MGHDK and CDR2 SYGVNS come from the germline V gene. The CDR3 is CASSTLPLVGLDTGELFF. CDR3 DNA: TGTGCCAGCAGTACACTCCCTCTGGTGGGATTGGACACCGGGGAGCTGTTTTTT.

This clonotype has a count of ten or more. This chain connects TRBV6-1 to TRBJ1-1, with a tentative D call TRBD1 (5 bases). The CDR3 runs to 14 residues. CDR1 is MNHNS and CDR2 is SASEGT in the germline V gene. V gave up 2 bases and J gave up 11 bases, with 18 bases separating them. The CDR3: CASSEWWGESGAFF. The DNA of the CDR3 is TGTGCCAGCAGTGAATGGTGGGGGGAGAGCGGCGCTTTCTTT.

This clonotype has a count of ten or more. The CDR3 sequence is CASSFAGDYYEQYF. CDR3 nucleotide sequence: TGTGCCAGCAGTTTTGCGGGAGACTACTACGAGCAGTACTTC. This chain connects TRBV28 to TRBJ2-7; 7 bases align to TRBD2. Germline V gene lookup returns CDR1 MDHEN and CDR2 SYDVKM. The CDR3 runs 14 residues. J gave up 3 bases and V 3 bases, and 5 bases lay outside the gene matches.

This chain joins TRBV7-9 and TRBJ1-4; TRBD1 aligns across 8 bases. V lost 5 bases and J lost 8; bases outside the gene matches: 7. The CDR3 length is 14 residues. CDR1 and CDR2 (germline): SEHNR, FQNEAQ (reference sequence). The DNA of the CDR3 is TGTGCCAGCAGCGCCGACAGGGGATTCGAAAAACTGTTTTTT. It encodes CASSADRGFEKLFF.

This clonotype came up many times. V is TRBV7-2 and J is TRBJ1-4; D may be TRBD1 (6 bases). V was clipped by 5 bases and J by 3 bases, with 16 bases between them. The CDR3 is 16 residues long. Germline V gene lookup returns CDR1 SGHTA and CDR2 FQGNSA. This chain's CDR3 is CASSLGQFAANEKLFF. CDR3 sequence (DNA): TGTGCCAGCAGCCTCGGACAGTTTGCAGCTAATGAAAAACTGTTTTTT.

There are a few counts of this clonotype. The rearrangement joins TRBV20-1 to TRBJ2-1; 9 bases are a match to TRBD2. Germline lookup yields CDR1 DFQATT and CDR2 SNEGSKA (reference sequence). The CDR3 covers 16 residues. The trim removed 0 bases at V and 3 bases at J, leaving 6 bases unmatched. This CDR3 reads CSARDARLAVYNEQFF. The CDR3 DNA reads TGCAGTGCTAGAGATGCGCGACTAGCGGTCTACAATGAGCAGTTCTTC.

This clonotype was recorded at least ten times. The chain has TRBV5-1 and TRBJ1-1; D uncertain. V was cut by 3 bases and J by 0 bases, with 9 bases left in between. Germline loops: CDR1 SGHRS, CDR2 YFSETQ. The CDR3 covers 14 residues. The chain's CDR3 is CASSSLPMNTEAFF. Written as DNA, the CDR3 is TGCGCCAGCAGCTCGCTGCCGATGAACACTGAAGCTTTCTTT.

This clonotype was seen a few times. A much more abundant neighbour one base away suggests this may be a read error. Lacking the conserved final phenylalanine or tryptophan, this CDR3 likely reflects a read error. The chain uses TRBV6-1 and TRBJ1-6, with 7 bases that match TRBD1. Per germline, CDR1 MNHNS and CDR2 SASEGT. Germline trimming cut 3 bases from V and 6 bases from J; bases unmatched to any gene: 2. The CDR3 covers 14 residues. CDR3 in amino acids: CASSEGQSNSPLHL. CDR3 DNA: TGTGCCAGCAGTGAGGGACAGTCTAATTCACCCCTCCACCTT.

This clonotype was seen ten or more times. The V gene is TRBV28, the J gene TRBJ1-5; a weak D match, TRBD1 (5 bases). V was shortened by 6 bases and J by 7 bases, with 19 bases between the two germline ends. The CDR3 sequence is 15 residues long. The germline V gene encodes CDR1 MDHEN and CDR2 SYDVKM. The DNA for the CDR3 is TGTGCCAGCAGCTACCCCCAGGGCCTCGGCCAGCCCCAGCATTTT. Protein product: CASSYPQGLGQPQHF.

In its sample, this clonotype was seen many times. The chain recombines TRBV28 with TRBJ2-2; D not resolved. The CDR3 consists of 17 residues. V lost 3 bases and J 2 bases, leaving 16 bases between the germline ends. Germline V CDR1 and CDR2: MDHEN, SYDVKM. The CDR3 DNA reads TGTGCCAGCAGTTTCCTATGGGCAGGTCGTAACACCGGGGAGCTGTTTTTT. Translation: CASSFLWAGRNTGELFF.